Each of the 12 T cell receptor beta chains below was sequenced from the same sample in a study of CD8 T cells in ankylosing spondylitis (dated by TCRdb to 2016 to 2017). Library creation used 5' RACE. Data came from an Illumina HiSeq 2500. TCRdb reanalyzed the raw reads on its own, using fastp at Q25 for trimming and MiXCR for clone calling, and kept in-frame beta chains. Records with the same CDR3 protein are collapsed into one entry carrying the most frequent genes and DNA. The sample table records about 240,000 distinct CDR3 sequences; 8% to 9.5% of these occur just once. The ten largest clonotypes hold 6.8% of the sample. Sequences were obtained from blood, either unsorted or a sorted T cell fraction (not recorded which). The origin of the receptors is a male donor with ankylosing spondylitis or in good health (not recorded which).

The V call is TRBV5-5, the J call TRBJ2-7; no reliable D call. V was pared by 3 bases and J by 4 bases, with 11 bases between. CDR3 length equals 13 residues. In germline, CDR1 is SGHKS, CDR2 YYEKEE (reference sequence). The CDR3 nucleotides read TGTGCCAGCAGCTCCCAGGACGGTTACGAGCAGTACTTC. Its protein product is CASSSQDGYEQYF.

Many counts were recorded for this clonotype. The chain links TRBV27 to TRBJ2-7; D perhaps matches TRBD1 (7 bases). V shed 10 bases and J shed 7 bases, with 23 bases lying between them. Germline CDR1 is MNHEY and CDR2 is SMNVEV (reference sequence). The CDR3 consists of 14 residues. CDR3 sequence reads: CATSRRRGLGEQYF. In DNA, the CDR3 is TGTGCCACCTCACGAAGGAGGGGGCTGGGAGAGCAGTACTTC.

This clonotype was counted at least ten times. The chain carries TRBV20-1 and TRBJ2-7; possibly TRBD2 for D (6 bases). The germline CDR1 and CDR2 sequences are DFQATT and SNEGSKA (reference sequence). Trimming took off 5 bases at V and 1 base at J, with 15 bases between the two ends. The CDR3 runs to 14 residues. The CDR3 coding sequence is TGCAGTGCTCTCGGGACTGCGCCATCCTACGAGCAGTACTTC. The encoded protein is CSALGTAPSYEQYF.

In its sample, this clonotype was seen many times. Written as DNA, the CDR3 is TGTGCCAGCAGCTCCATAGGAGCCCTCGGAAACACCATATATTTT. This gives the protein CASSSIGALGNTIYF. The gene calls are TRBV7-6 and TRBJ1-3; D not certain. Between the trimmed V and J ends, which lost 4 bases and 4 bases, there was a span of 14 bases. The CDR3 contains 15 residues. In germline, CDR1 is SGHVS, CDR2 FNYEAQ.

This clonotype was found many times. The gene calls are TRBV19 and TRBJ2-2, with 8 positions matching TRBD1. Germline CDR1 and CDR2: LNHDA and SQIVND (reference sequence). V dropped 6 bases and J dropped 7; count of bases not matched to a gene: 4. The CDR3 is 13 residues long. The DNA for the CDR3 is TGTGCCAGTAGGGACAGGGAAATCGGGGAGCTGTTTTTT. Its translation: CASRDREIGELFF.

J is TRBJ1-2 and V is TRBV6-1; possibly TRBD1 for D (5 bases). CDR3 length: 13 residues. Germline-derived CDR1 and CDR2 are MNHNS and SASEGT. V gave up 8 bases and J gave up 4 bases, with 14 bases separating them. CDR3 protein: CASGTGQIYGYTF. The CDR3 DNA is TGTGCCAGCGGTACGGGGCAGATCTATGGCTACACCTTC.

The rearrangement joins TRBV29-1 to TRBJ2-7; 7 positions agree with TRBD2. In germline, CDR1 is SQVTM, CDR2 ANQGSEA. J lost 1 base, V lost 4 bases, and 1 base had no gene match. This CDR3 region has 12 residues. The CDR3 loop is CSVGGGSYEQYF. In DNA, the CDR3 is TGCAGCGTTGGCGGGGGATCCTACGAGCAGTACTTC.

In this sample, this clonotype turned up a few times. Germline is not matched at one junction end, which may reflect a read error. The V and J genes are TRBV7-4 and TRBJ2-1; tentative D call: TRBD2 (6 bases). The CDR3 is made up of 14 amino acids. Germline CDR1 SGHVT, CDR2 SQSDAQ. CDR3 bases: TGTGCTAGCAACCTAGCGCTATCCTACAATGAGCAGTTCTTC. Translation: CASNLALSYNEQFF.

This clonotype showed up many times. The J gene is TRBJ1-1, the V gene TRBV7-6; 7 bases align to TRBD1. With 3 bases clipped from V and 5 bases from J, the junction kept 6 bases outside the gene matches. CDR1 and CDR2 from the germline V gene are SGHVS and FNYEAQ. This CDR3 has 14 residues. In DNA, the CDR3 is TGTGCCAGCAGCTTTAGGGGGCAAGCGACTGAAGCTTTCTTT. As protein: CASSFRGQATEAFF.

This clonotype was detected many times. The chain combines TRBV20-1 with TRBJ2-3; D might be TRBD1 (6 bases). CDR1 and CDR2 from the germline V gene are DFQATT and SNEGSKA (reference sequence). V was trimmed by 5 bases and J by 4 bases, leaving 16 bases between them. This CDR3 region has 14 residues. DNA of the CDR3: TGCAGTGCTGATACAGGGTACAGACCAGATACGCAGTATTTT. Protein sequence: CSADTGYRPDTQYF.

This clonotype was observed at least ten times. The gene calls are TRBV5-5 and TRBJ2-1; TRBD1 matches 8 bases. Germline trimming cut 3 bases from V and 2 bases from J; bases unmatched to any gene: 4. The V gene's germline CDR1 is SGHKS and CDR2 YYEKEE (reference sequence). The CDR3 has 15 amino acids. In DNA form, the CDR3 reads TGTGCCAGCAGCTCAGGACAGGGCACCTACAATGAGCAGTTCTTC. This gives the protein CASSSGQGTYNEQFF. Using reference TRBV5-5 and TRBJ2-1 for the parts outside the CDR3, the full variable domain is DAGVTQSPTHLIKTRGQQVTLRCSPISGHKSVSWYQQVLGQGPQFIFQYYEKEERGRGNFPDRFSARQFPNYSSELNVNALLLGDSALYLCASSSGQGTYNEQFFGPGTRLTVL.

This clonotype was seen more than once but under ten times. This chain joins TRBV5-1 and TRBJ2-2; D gene ambiguous. Germline CDR1 SGHRS, CDR2 YFSETQ. This CDR3 comprises 16 residues. V was pared by 1 base and J by 0 bases, with 10 bases between. The CDR3 loop reads CASSLKGSANTGELFF. CDR3 sequence (DNA): TGCGCCAGCAGCTTGAAGGGCAGCGCGAACACCGGGGAGCTGTTTTTT.